Included here is one TCR beta chain sequence, with context. This clonotype was seen a handful of times. Its binding antigen is unknown. Base qualities are missing; no much larger clone stands one base away. Sequencer: Illumina HiSeq 2500. Quantitative 5'-RACE with molecular barcodes was the method used to prepare the TCR beta libraries. As for how the authors treated the data: Disease-linked TCR variants were identified with a new computational method built on a probabilistic model of VDJ rearrangement. TCRdb applied fastp at Q25 and MiXCR to the public reads, then kept only in-frame beta chains. CDR3 protein duplicates are merged, each entry listing the most common genes and DNA. In this record, the V and J calls reflect TCRdb's handling and not the investigators' own analysis. For this sample the table gives more than 600,000 distinct CDR3 sequences, of which roughly 20% were detected only once. Approximately 18% of the sample lies in the top ten.

The source of the sample is a study of CD8 T cells in ankylosing spondylitis (dated by TCRdb to the late 2010s). Study-wide context: The study set out to find disease-linked TCR variants by profiling T cell receptor beta repertoires in ankylosing spondylitis patients and healthy donors. The full study cohort was made up of about two dozen ankylosing spondylitis patients and approximately 100 healthy donors. Peripheral blood was sampled, and synovial fluid was also collected from ankylosing spondylitis patients.

General study outcomes and caveats: A TCR beta motif made up of several highly homologous amino acid variants appeared to be characteristic of blood from ankylosing spondylitis patients. Some TCR beta motif variants had previously been reported in synovial fluid and blood of reactive arthritis patients, which suggested common disease-initiation mechanisms. The disease-linked clones were reported as significantly enriched in matched synovial fluid samples from ankylosing spondylitis patients. The disease-linked clones had a CD8+ phenotype and were found at relatively low frequencies in peripheral blood.

The sequence came from a male donor with ankylosing spondylitis. Sample: blood, either unsorted or a sorted T cell fraction (not recorded which).

The CDR3 has the sequence CASSLSRATNEKLFF. The DNA is as follows: TGTGCCAGCAGTTTAAGCAGGGCAACTAATGAAAAACTGTTTTTT. This sequence uses TRBV27 and TRBJ1-4; TRBD1 is perhaps the D gene, given 5 matching bases. V loses 2 bases, J loses 0 bases, and the germline ends lie 7 bases apart. The CDR3 starts with the cysteine, ends with the phenylalanine, and has 15 residues. Only the CDR3 region is kept as DNA, spanning 45 bases read in frame from base 1. CDR1 and CDR2 (MNHEY, SMNVEV) derive from the germline V gene (reference sequence).